This T cell receptor (beta chain) derives from a study of shared clonotypes between healthy human individuals. About the study: The donor group consisted of two women and a few men, aged 18 to 49.

General study findings and limits: Naive CD4 clonotypes overlapped across a handful of donors at approximately 5.5%.

CDR3 length: 15 residues. J lost 3 bases, V lost 2 bases, and 6 bases had no gene match. The germline V gene encodes CDR1 MGHRA and CDR2 YSYEKL. Comment on this clone: Its antigen remains unidentified.

TCRdb keeps only in-frame clones here, not all; method: immunoSEQ multiplex PCR. This table has about 1 million clones, around 74% appearing once. The V and J genes are TRBV4-1 and TRBJ2-5; TRBD1 agrees at 7 bases. Material: memory CD4+ T cells sorted from blood. Subset defined: CD45RA-negative fraction. This clonotype was sampled from a young man in good health. CDR3 in amino acids: CASSQTGTVKETQYF. The DNA for the CDR3 is TGCGCCAGCAGCCAAACCGGGACAGTTAAAGAGACCCAGTACTTC.